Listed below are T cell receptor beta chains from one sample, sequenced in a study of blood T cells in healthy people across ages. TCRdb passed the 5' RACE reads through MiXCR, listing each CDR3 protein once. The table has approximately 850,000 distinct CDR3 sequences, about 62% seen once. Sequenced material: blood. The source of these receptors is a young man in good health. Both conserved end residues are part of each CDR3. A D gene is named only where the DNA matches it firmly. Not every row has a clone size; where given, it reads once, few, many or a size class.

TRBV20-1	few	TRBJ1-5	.	CSATEQGGLTQPQHF	TGCAGTGCTACCGAACAGGGAGGCTTGACTCAGCCCCAGCATTTT
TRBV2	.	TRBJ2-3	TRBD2	CASSAGLAGSTDTQYF	TGTGCCAGCAGTGCCGGACTAGCGGGAAGCACAGATACGCAGTATTTT
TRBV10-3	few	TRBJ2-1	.	CAISGQTNNEQFF	TGTGCCATCAGTGGACAGACGAACAATGAGCAGTTCTTC
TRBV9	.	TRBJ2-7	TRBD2	CASSVDEGLSYEQYF	TGTGCCAGCAGCGTAGACGAGGGACTATCGTACGAGCAGTACTTC
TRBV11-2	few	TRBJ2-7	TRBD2	CASSLSGVPLGLAGGTTKSYEQYF	TGTGCCAGCAGCCTATCAGGCGTCCCCCTGGGGCTAGCGGGAGGGACAACGAAGTCCTACGAGCAGTACTTC
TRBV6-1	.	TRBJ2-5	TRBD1	CASTRTGPQETQYF	TGTGCCAGCACCAGGACAGGGCCCCAAGAGACCCAGTACTTC
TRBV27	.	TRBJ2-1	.	CASSLTIAYEQFF	TGTGCCAGCAGTTTAACCATCGCCTACGAGCAGTTCTTC
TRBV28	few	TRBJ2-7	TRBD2	CASSRGGASYEQYF	TGTGCCAGCAGTCGGGGGGGGGCCTCCTACGAGCAGTACTTC
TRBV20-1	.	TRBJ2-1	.	CSAERGGNEQFF	TGCAGTGCTGAAAGAGGAGGGAATGAGCAGTTCTTC
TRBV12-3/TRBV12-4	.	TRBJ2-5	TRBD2	CASSLGSGGGGETQYF	TGTGCCAGCAGTTTAGGAAGCGGGGGAGGTGGAGAGACCCAGTACTTC
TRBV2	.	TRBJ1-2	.	CASSEDGGENGYTF	TGTGCCAGCAGTGAAGACGGGGGAGAGAATGGCTACACCTTC
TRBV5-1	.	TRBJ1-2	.	CASRGTGQPNVGGYTF	TGCGCCAGCAGGGGGACCGGACAGCCGAACGTAGGAGGCTACACCTTC
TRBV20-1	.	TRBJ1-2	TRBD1	CSASLEQGAVYGYTF	TGCAGTGCTAGCCTTGAGCAGGGGGCGGTGTATGGTTACACCTTC
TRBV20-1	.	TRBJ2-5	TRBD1	CSALGQVETQYF	TGCAGTGCTCTTGGACAGGTAGAGACCCAGTACTTC
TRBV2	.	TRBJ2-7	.	CASSGPGPKPYEQYF	TGTGCCAGCAGCGGTCCGGGACCAAAGCCCTACGAGCAGTACTTC
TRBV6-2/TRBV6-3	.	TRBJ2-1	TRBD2	CASREGLAGLYEQFF	TGTGCCAGCAGGGAAGGACTAGCGGGATTGTATGAGCAGTTCTTC
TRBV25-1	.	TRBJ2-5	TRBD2	CASSEFGGRAGETQYF	TGTGCCAGCAGTGAATTCGGCGGGAGGGCCGGAGAGACCCAGTACTTC
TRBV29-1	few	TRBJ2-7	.	CSVVFGHPYEQYF	TGCAGCGTTGTGTTCGGACACCCCTACGAGCAGTACTTC
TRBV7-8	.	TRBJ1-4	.	CASSSRPGGAGGTNEKLFF	TGTGCCAGCAGCTCTCGCCCCGGAGGGGCAGGTGGAACTAATGAAAAACTGTTTTTT
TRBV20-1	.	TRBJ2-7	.	CSASTGLQTYEQYF	TGCAGTGCTTCGACCGGGCTCCAAACCTACGAGCAGTACTTC
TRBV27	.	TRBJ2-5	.	CASRLNYEETQYF	TGTGCCAGCAGATTAAACTACGAAGAGACCCAGTACTTC
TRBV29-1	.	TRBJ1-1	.	CSVELVGTEAFF	TGCAGCGTTGAATTAGTGGGGACTGAAGCTTTCTTT
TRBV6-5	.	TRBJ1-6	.	CASSYGIGPGSPLHF	TGTGCCAGCAGTTATGGTATTGGCCCCGGATCACCCCTCCACTTT
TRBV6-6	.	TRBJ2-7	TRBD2	CASSYKSGGAGYKQYF	TGTGCCAGCAGTTACAAAAGCGGGGGGGCCGGGTACAAGCAGTACTTC
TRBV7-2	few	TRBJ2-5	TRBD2	CASSLGGLAGTTGETQYF	TGTGCCAGCAGCTTAGGCGGACTAGCGGGGACCACAGGGGAGACCCAGTACTTC
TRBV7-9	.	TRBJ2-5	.	CASSLAIESEQYF	TGTGCCAGCAGCTTAGCAATCGAGTCTGAGCAGTACTTC
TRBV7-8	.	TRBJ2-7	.	CASSLAVLYEQYF	TGTGCCAGCAGCTTAGCAGTCCTCTACGAGCAGTACTTC
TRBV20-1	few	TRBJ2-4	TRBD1	CSALKTGEDIQYF	TGCAGTGCACTCAAGACAGGGGAGGACATTCAGTACTTC
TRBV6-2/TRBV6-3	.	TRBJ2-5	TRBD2	CAGSWTSGSQETQYF	TGTGCCGGCAGTTGGACTAGCGGGAGTCAAGAGACCCAGTACTTC
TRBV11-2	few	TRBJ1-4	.	CASSLRGTNEKLFF	TGTGCCAGCAGCTTACGAGGGACTAATGAAAAACTGTTTTTT
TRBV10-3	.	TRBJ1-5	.	CAISQTVQDQPQHF	TGTGCCATCTCCCAGACAGTTCAGGATCAGCCCCAGCATTTT
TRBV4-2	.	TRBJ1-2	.	CASSQDGEGLGGSSYDYTF	TGTGCCAGCAGCCAAGATGGAGAGGGTTTGGGGGGTTCGAGCTATGACTACACCTTC
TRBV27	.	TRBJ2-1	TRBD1	CASSFWADRGGYNEQFF	TGTGCCAGCAGTTTTTGGGCCGACAGGGGAGGATACAATGAGCAGTTCTTC
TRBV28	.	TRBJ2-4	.	CASSHDSFPSEPYF	TGTGCCAGCAGTCACGACAGCTTCCCCTCAGAGCCGTACTTC
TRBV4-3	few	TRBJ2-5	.	CASSQEPAETQYF	TGCGCCAGCAGCCAAGAGCCGGCGGAGACCCAGTACTTC
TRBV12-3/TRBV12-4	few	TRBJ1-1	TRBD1	CAGGRGQGNTEAFF	TGTGCCGGGGGAAGGGGGCAGGGGAACACTGAAGCTTTCTTT
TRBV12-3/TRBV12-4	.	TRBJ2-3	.	CASRFAGTDTQYF	TGTGCCAGCCGATTCGCGGGCACAGATACGCAGTATTTT
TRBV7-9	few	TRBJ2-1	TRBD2	CASSSSGGPTYEQFF	TGTGCCAGCAGCTCTAGCGGGGGGCCTACCTATGAGCAGTTCTTC
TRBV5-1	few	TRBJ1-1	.	CASSLDRGVNTEAFF	TGCGCCAGCAGCTTGGATCGGGGGGTGAACACTGAAGCTTTCTTT
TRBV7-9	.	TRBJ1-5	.	CASAGEDNQPQHF	TGTGCCAGTGCCGGGGAGGACAATCAGCCCCAGCATTTT